The source of this T cell receptor beta chain is a study of cytomegalovirus exposure and HLA in healthy donors. The PCR employed 60 Vbeta primers together with 13 Jbeta primers. Sequencing was performed with immunoSEQ multiplex PCR; in TCRdb, only in-frame clones are kept and a portion is missing. The repertoire holds 130,000 to 150,000 clones, with about four fifths as singletons. The CDR3 has 14 amino acids. Between the trimmed V and J ends, which lost 1 base and 3 bases, there was a span of 9 bases. The germline gives CDR1 KGHSH, CDR2 LQKENI. This sequence was found in a man aged 30 to 39 in good health and CMV-seropositive. V gene TRBV18 combines with J gene TRBJ1-2, with D unclear. The specimen was PBMCs. CDR3 sequence reads: CASSPQNQYYGYTF. The CDR3 nucleotides read TGTGCCAGCTCACCACAGAACCAGTACTATGGCTACACCTTC.